This T cell receptor (beta chain) was sequenced in a study of T cells after yellow fever vaccination. Overall study results and limits: A weaker secondary response peaked on day 5, the primary on day 15.

TCRdb analysed the 5' RACE reads with MiXCR anew, one entry per CDR3 protein. The sample holds 300,000 or so distinct CDR3 sequences; around 13% are singletons and the top ten take roughly 0.5%. Concerning this clonotype: The antigen is unknown.

This clonotype originated in a man younger than 45 who received the YFV17D yellow fever vaccine. This specimen was CD4+ T cells sorted from PBMCs, taken 45 days after the yellow fever booster vaccination.

CDR3 in amino acids: CASSSDRRFYGYTF. The CDR3 coding sequence is TGTGCCAGCAGTTCGGACAGGCGATTCTATGGCTACACCTTC. The J gene is TRBJ1-2, the V gene TRBV27, with TRBD1 matching 7 bases. Germline V gene data show CDR1 as MNHEY and CDR2 as SMNVEV (reference sequence). This CDR3 contains 14 residues. The V segment lost 4 bases and the J segment 4 bases; nucleotides outside the gene matches: 6.